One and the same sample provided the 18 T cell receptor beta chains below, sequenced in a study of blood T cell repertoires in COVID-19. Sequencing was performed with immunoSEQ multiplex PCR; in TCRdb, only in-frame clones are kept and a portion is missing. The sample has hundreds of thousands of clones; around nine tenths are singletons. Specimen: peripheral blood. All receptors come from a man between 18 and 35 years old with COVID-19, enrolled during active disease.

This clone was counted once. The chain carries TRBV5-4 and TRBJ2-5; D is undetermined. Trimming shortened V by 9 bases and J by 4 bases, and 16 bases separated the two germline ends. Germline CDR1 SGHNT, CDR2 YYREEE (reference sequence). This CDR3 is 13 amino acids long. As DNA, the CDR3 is TGTGCCACCTCATTTGCGCTTCTAGAGACCCAGTACTTC. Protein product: CATSFALLETQYF. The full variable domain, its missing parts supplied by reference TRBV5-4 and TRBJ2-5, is ETGVTQSPTHLIKTRGQQVTLRCSSQSGHNTVSWYQQALGQGPQFIFQYYREEENGRGNFPPRFSGLQFPNYSSELNVNALELDDSALYLCATSFALLETQYFGPGTRLLVL.

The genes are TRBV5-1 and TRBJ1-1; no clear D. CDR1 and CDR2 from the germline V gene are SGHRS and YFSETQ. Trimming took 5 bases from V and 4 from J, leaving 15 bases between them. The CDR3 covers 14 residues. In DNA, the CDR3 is TGCGCCAGCAGTCTGGAGGGCGTCGGCACTGAAGCTTTCTTT. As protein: CASSLEGVGTEAFF.

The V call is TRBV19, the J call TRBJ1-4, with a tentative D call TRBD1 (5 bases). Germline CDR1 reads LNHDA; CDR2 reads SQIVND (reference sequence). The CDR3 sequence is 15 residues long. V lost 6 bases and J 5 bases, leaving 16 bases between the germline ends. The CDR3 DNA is TGTGCCAGTAGCCCCCTCGACAGACCCAATGAAAAACTGTTTTTT. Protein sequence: CASSPLDRPNEKLFF.

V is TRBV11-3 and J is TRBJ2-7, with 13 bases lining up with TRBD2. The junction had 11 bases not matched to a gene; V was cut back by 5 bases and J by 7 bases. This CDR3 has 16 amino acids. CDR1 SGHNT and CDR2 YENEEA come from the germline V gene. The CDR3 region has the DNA TGTGCCAGCAGCCCCCGGACTAGCGGGAGAATAGAAGAGCAGTACTTC. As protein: CASSPRTSGRIEEQYF. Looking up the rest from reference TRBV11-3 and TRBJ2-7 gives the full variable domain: EAGVVQSPRYKIIEKKQPVAFWCNPISGHNTLYWYLQNLGQGPELLIRYENEEAVDDSQLPKDRFSAERLKGVDSTLKIQPAELGDSAVYLCASSPRTSGRIEEQYFGPGTRLTVT.

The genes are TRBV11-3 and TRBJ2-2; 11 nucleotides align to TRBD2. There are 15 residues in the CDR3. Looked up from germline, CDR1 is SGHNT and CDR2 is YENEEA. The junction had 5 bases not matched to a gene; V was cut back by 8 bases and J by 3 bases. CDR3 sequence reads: CASGKLAGDTGELFF. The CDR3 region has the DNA TGTGCCAGCGGGAAACTAGCGGGAGACACCGGGGAGCTGTTTTTT. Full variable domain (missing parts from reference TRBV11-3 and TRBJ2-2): EAGVVQSPRYKIIEKKQPVAFWCNPISGHNTLYWYLQNLGQGPELLIRYENEEAVDDSQLPKDRFSAERLKGVDSTLKIQPAELGDSAVYLCASGKLAGDTGELFFGEGSRLTVL.

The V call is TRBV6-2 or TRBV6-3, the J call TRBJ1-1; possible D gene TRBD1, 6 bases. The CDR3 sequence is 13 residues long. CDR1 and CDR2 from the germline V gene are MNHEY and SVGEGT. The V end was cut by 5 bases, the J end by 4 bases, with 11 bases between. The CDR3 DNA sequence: TGTGCCAGCAGTAACACAGGGCTCACTGAAGCTTTCTTT. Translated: CASSNTGLTEAFF.

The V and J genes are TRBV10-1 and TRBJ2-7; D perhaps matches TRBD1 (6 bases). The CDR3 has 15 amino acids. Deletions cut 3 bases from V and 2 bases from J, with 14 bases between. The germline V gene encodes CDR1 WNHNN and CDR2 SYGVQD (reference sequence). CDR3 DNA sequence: TGCGCCAGCAGTGACCCGGCACAGGGACCCTACGAGCAGTACTTC. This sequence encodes CASSDPAQGPYEQYF.

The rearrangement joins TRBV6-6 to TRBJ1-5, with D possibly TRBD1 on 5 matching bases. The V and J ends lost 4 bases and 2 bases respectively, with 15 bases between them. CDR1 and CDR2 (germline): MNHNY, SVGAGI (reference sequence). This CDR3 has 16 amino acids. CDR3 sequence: CASSLAGFLGNQPQHF. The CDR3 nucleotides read TGTGCCAGCAGTTTGGCAGGGTTCTTGGGCAATCAGCCCCAGCATTTT.

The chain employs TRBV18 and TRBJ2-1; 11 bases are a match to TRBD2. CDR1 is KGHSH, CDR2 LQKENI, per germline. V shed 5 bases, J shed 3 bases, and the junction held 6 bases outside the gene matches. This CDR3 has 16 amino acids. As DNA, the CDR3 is TGTGCCAGCTCAATCTCCGGGACTAGCGGCTACAATGAGCAGTTCTTC. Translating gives CASSISGTSGYNEQFF.

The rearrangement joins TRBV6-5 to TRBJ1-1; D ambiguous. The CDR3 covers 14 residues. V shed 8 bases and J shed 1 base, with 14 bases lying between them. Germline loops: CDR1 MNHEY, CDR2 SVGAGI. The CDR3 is CASRFEQSNTEAFF. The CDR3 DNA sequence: TGTGCCAGCCGATTTGAACAGTCGAACACTGAAGCTTTCTTT.

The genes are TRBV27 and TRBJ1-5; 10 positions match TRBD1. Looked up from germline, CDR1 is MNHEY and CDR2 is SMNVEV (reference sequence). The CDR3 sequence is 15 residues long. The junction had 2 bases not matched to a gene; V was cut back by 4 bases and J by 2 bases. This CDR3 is CASSSGTGGNQPQHF. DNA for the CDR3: TGTGCCAGCAGTTCCGGGACAGGGGGCAATCAGCCCCAGCATTTT.

This CDR3 reads CASQGNNSPLHF. As DNA, the CDR3 is TGTGCCAGTCAGGGGAATAATTCACCCCTCCACTTT. The chain combines TRBV6-5 with TRBJ1-6; tentatively, D is TRBD1 (6 bases). The germline gives CDR1 MNHEY, CDR2 SVGAGI. V shed 9 bases and J shed 5 bases, with 8 bases lying between them. The CDR3 loop spans 12 amino acids.

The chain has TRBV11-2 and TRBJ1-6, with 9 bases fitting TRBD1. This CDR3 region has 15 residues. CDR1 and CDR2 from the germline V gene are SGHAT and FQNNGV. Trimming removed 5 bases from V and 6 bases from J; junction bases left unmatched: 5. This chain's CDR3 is CASSSTGGSNSPLHF. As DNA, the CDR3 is TGTGCCAGCAGCAGTACAGGGGGCAGTAATTCACCCCTCCACTTT. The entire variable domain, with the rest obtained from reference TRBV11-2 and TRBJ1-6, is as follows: EAGVAQSPRYKIIEKRQSVAFWCNPISGHATLYWYQQILGQGPKLLIQFQNNGVVDDSQLPKDRFSAERLKGVDSTLKIQPAKLEDSAVYLCASSSTGGSNSPLHFGNGTRLTVT.

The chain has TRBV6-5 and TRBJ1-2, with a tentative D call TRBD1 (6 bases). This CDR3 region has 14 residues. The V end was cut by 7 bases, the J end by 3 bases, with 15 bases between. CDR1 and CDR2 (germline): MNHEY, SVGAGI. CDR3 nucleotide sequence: TGTGCCAGCATGAGGGGGGGACTTGACTATGGCTACACCTTC. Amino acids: CASMRGGLDYGYTF.

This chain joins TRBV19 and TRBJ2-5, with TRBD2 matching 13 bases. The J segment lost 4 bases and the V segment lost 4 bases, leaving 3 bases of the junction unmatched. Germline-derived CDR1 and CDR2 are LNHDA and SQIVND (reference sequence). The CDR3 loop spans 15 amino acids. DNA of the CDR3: TGTGCCAGTAGTACGGGACTAGCGGGGCTAGAGACCCAGTACTTC. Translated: CASSTGLAGLETQYF.

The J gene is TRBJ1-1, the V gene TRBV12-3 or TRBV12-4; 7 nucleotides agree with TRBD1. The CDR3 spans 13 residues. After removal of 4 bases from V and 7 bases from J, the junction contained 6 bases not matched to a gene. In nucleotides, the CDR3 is TGTGCCAGCAGTTCCCCAGACAGGGATGAAGCTTTCTTT. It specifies CASSSPDRDEAFF.

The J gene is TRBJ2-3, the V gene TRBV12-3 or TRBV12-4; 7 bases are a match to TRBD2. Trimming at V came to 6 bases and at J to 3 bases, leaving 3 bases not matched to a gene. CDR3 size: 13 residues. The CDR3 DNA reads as TGTGCCAGCAGAAGCGGGATGACAGATACGCAGTATTTT. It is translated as CASRSGMTDTQYF.

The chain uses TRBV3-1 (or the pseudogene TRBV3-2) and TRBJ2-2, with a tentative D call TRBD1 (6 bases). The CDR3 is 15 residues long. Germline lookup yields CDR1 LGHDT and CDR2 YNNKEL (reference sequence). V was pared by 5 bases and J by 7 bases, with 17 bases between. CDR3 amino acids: CASSDGQPKVGELFF. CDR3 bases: TGTGCCAGCAGCGATGGACAGCCGAAGGTCGGGGAGCTGTTTTTT.